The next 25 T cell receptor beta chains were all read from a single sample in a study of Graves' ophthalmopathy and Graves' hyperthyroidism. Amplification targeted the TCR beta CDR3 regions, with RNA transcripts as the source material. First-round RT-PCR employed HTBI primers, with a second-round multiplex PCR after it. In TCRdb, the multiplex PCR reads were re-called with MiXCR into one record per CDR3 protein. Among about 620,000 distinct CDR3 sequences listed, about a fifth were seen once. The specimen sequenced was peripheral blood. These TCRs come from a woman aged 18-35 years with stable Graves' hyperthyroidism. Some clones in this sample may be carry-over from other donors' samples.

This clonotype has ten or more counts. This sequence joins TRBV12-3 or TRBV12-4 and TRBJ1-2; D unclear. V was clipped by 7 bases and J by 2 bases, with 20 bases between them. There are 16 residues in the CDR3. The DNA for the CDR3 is TGTGCCAGCACCTACGCGGGAATAGCCACAAACTATGGCTACACCTTC. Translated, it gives CASTYAGIATNYGYTF.

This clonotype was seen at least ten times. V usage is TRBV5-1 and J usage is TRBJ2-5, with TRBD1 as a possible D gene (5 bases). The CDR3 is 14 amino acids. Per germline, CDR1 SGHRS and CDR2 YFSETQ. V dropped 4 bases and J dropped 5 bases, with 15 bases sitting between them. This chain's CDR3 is CASSPSRATETQYF. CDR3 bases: TGCGCCAGCAGCCCATCCAGGGCTACGGAGACCCAGTACTTC. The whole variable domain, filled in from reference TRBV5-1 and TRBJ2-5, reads KAGVTQTPRYLIKTRGQQVTLSCSPISGHRSVSWYQQTPGQGLQFLFEYFSETQRNKGNFPGRFSGRQFSNSRSEMNVSTLELGDSALYLCASSPSRATETQYFGPGTRLLVL.

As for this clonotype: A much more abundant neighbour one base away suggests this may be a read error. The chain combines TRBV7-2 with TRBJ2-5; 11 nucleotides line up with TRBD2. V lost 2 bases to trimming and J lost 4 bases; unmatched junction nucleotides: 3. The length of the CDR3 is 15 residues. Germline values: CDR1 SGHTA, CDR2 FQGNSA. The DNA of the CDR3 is TGTGCCAGCAGCTTAATAGCGGGGGGGCGAGAGACCCAGTACTTC. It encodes CASSLIAGGRETQYF.

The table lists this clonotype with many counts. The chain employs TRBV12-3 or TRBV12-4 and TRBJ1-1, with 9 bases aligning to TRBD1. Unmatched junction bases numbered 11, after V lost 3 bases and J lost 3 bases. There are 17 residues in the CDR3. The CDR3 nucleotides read TGTGCCAGCAGTTTTCAAGAGGACAGGGGAAGGGACACTGAAGCTTTCTTT. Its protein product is CASSFQEDRGRDTEAFF.

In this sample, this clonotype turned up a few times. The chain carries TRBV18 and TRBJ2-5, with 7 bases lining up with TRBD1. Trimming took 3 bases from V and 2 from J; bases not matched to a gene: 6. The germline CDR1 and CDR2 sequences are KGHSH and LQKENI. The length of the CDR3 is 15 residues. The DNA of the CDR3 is TGTGCCAGCTCACCCCTCGAGGGACAGCAAGAGACCCAGTACTTC. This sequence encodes CASSPLEGQQETQYF.

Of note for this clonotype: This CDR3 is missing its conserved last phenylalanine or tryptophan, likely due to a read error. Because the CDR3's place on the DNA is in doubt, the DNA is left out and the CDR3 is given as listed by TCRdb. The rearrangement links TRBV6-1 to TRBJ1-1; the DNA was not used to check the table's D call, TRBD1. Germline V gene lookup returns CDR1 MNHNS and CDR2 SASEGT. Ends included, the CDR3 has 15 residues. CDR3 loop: CASSEMTGGNTEACL.

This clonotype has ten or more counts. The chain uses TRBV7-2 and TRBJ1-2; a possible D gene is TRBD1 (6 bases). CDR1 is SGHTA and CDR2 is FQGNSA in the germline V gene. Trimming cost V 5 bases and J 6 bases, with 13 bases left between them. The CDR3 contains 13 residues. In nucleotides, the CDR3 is TGTGCCAGCAGCACCCGGAGGGGGGATGGCTACACCTTC. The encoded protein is CASSTRRGDGYTF.

In DNA form, the CDR3 reads TGTGCCAGCAGTTCCTATGTTGGGGGCGCCACTGAAGCTTTCTTT. Translating it yields CASSSYVGGATEAFF. The chain recombines TRBV27 with TRBJ1-1; tentatively, D is TRBD1 (6 bases). V was pared by 4 bases and J by 4 bases, with 16 bases between. The CDR3 totals 15 residues. Germline V lookup: CDR1 MNHEY, CDR2 SMNVEV (reference sequence).

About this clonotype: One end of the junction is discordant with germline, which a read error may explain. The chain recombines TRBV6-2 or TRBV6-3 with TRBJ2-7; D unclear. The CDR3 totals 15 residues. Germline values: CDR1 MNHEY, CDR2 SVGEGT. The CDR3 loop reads CASNYLDALSYEQYF. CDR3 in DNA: TGTGCCAGCAATTACCTCGATGCCCTCTCCTACGAGCAGTACTTC.

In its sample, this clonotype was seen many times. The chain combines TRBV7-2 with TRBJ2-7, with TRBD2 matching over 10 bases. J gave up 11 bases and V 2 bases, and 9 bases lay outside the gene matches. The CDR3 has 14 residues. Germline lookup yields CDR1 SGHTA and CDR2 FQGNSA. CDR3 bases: TGTGCCAGCAGCTTAAGCGTCCAAGCGGGGGGGGAGTACTTC. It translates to CASSLSVQAGGEYF. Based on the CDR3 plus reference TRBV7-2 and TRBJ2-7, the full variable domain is GAGVSQSPSNKVTEKGKDVELRCDPISGHTALYWYRQSLGQGLEFLIYFQGNSAPDKSGLPSDRFSAERTGGSVSTLTIQRTQQEDSAVYLCASSLSVQAGGEYFGPGTRLTVT.

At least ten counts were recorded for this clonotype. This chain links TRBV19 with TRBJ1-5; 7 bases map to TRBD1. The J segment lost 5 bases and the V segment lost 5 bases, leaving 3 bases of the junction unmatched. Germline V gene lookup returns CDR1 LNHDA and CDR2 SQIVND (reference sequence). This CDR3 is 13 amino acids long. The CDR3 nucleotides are TGTGCCAGTAGTTTCGGGACAGATCAGCCCCAGCATTTT. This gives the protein CASSFGTDQPQHF.

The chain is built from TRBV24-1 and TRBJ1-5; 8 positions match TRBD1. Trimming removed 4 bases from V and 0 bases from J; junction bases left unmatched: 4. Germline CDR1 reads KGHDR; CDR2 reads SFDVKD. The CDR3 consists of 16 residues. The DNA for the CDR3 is TGTGCCACCAGTGACCCGACAGGGGATAGCAATCAGCCCCAGCATTTT. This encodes CATSDPTGDSNQPQHF.

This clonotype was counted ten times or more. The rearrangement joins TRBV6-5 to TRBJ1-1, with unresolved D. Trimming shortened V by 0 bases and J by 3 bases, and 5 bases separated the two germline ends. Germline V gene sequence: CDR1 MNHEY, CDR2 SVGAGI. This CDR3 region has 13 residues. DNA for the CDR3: TGTGCCAGCAGTTACTCGGTCGACACTGAAGCTTTCTTT. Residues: CASSYSVDTEAFF.

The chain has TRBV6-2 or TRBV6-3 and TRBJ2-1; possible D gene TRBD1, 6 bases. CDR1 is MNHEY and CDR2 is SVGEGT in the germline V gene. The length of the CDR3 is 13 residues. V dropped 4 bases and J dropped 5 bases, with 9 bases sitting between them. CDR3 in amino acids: CASSSGHNNEQFF. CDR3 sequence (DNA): TGTGCCAGCAGTTCGGGACACAACAATGAGCAGTTCTTC.

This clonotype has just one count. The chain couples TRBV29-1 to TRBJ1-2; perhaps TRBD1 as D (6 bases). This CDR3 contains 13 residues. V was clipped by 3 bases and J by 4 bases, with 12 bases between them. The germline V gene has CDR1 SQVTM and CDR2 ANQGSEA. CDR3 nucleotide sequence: TGCAGCGTTGAGAGGGACAATAGCTATGGCTACACCTTC. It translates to CSVERDNSYGYTF.

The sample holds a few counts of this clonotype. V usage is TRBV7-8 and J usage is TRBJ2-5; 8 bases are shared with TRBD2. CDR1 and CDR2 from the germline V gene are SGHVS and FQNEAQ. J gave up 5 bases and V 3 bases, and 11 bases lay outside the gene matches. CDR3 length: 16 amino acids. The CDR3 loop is CASSFRLASTRETQYF. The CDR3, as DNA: TGTGCCAGCAGCTTTAGACTAGCGAGTACAAGGGAGACCCAGTACTTC.

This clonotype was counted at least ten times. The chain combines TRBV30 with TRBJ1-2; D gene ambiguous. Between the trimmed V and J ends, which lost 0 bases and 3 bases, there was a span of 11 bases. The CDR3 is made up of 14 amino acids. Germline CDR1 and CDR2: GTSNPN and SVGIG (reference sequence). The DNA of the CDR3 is TGTGCCTGGAGTGTAGATAGGACGGACTATGGCTACACCTTC. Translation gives CAWSVDRTDYGYTF.

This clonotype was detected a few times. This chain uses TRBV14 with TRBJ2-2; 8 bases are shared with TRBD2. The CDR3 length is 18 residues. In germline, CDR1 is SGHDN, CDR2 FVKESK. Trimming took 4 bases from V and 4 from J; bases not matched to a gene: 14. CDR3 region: CASSPPGLGTWGTGELFF. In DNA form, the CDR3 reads TGTGCCAGCAGCCCTCCGGGACTAGGGACTTGGGGCACCGGGGAGCTGTTTTTT.

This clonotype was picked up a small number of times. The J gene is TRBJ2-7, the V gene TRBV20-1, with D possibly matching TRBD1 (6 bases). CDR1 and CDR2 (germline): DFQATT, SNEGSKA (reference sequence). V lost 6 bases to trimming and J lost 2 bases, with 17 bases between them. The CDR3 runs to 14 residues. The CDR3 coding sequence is TGCAGTGCGAACGCAGGGGCCAACACCTACGAGCAGTACTTC. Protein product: CSANAGANTYEQYF.

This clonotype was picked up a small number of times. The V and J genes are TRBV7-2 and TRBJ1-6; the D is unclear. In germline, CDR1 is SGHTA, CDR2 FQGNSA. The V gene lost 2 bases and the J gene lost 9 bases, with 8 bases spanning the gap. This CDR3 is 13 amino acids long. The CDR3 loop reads CASSLTESSPLHF. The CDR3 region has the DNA TGTGCCAGCAGCTTAACCGAAAGTTCACCCCTCCACTTT.

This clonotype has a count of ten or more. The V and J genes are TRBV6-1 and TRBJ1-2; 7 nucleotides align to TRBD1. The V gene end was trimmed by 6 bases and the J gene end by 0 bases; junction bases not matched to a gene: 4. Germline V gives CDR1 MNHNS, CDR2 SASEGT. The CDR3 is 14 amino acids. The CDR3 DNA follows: TGTGCCAGCAGGAGGGACAGCCCTAACTATGGCTACACCTTC. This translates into CASRRDSPNYGYTF.

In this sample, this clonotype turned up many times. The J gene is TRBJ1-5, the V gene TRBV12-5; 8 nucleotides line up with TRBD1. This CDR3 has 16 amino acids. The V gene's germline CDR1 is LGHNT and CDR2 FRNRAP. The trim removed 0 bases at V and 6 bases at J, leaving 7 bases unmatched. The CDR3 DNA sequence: TGTGCTAGTGGTTTGGTCGTTCGGCAGGGGGCTCAGCCCCAGCATTTT. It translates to CASGLVVRQGAQPQHF.

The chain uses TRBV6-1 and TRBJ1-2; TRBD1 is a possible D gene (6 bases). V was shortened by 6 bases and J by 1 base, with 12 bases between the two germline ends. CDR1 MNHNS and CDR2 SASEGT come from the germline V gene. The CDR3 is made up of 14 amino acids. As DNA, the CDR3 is TGTGCCAGCAGCGTGACAGGAAATAACTATGGCTACACCTTC. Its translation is CASSVTGNNYGYTF.

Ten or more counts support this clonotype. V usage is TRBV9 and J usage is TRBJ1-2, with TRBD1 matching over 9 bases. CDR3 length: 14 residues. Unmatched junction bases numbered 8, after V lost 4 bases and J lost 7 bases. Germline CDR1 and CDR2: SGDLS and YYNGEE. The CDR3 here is CASSPAGTGFGYTF. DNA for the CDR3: TGTGCCAGCAGCCCCGCCGGGACAGGGTTTGGCTACACCTTC.

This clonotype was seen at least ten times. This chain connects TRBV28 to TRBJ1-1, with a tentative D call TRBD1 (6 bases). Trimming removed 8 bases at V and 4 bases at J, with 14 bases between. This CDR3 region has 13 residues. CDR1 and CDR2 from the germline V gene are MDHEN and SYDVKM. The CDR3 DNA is TGTGCCAGCGGGGGGGGGGCTGGCACTGAAGCTTTCTTT. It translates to CASGGGAGTEAFF.